This TCR beta chain was identified in a study of T cell responses to AZD1222 COVID-19 vaccine (dated by TCRdb to the early 2020s). For the wider study: AZD1222 recipients whose second dose came at about 4 weeks and those whose second dose came at about 12 weeks were combined into one group, since spike-specific TCR depth and breadth did not differ between the two schedules. Trial participants were enrolled by age into subgroups of 18-55, 56-69 and 70-plus years, and 148, 28 and 57 TCR-sequenced participants, respectively, were included in these subgroups. A total of about 230 trial participants underwent TCR sequencing, of whom some 210 received two doses of AZD1222 and around 26 received two doses of the MenACWY control vaccine.

A remark on this clone: Its antigen is currently not known. Within one base of it there is no much larger clone, and no base qualities were kept.

Paper-wide results and their limitations: Participants were mostly white British, with more females than males. The authors suggested clonal diversity may have been underestimated. After two AZD1222 doses, both the breadth and the depth of spike-specific TCRs were significantly higher than at day 0 and than in MenACWY recipients. Because no day 14 peak-response samples were available, the repertoires could be characterized only after the peak T cell response. Conclusions about previously exposed vaccinees are limited because only five to seven AZD1222 recipients were SARS-CoV-2 seropositive at baseline. In the small 56-69-year group, the increase in depth fell short of significance, most likely because of low power. The whole spike protein was spanned by vaccine-associated CD4 TCRs, and dominant responses were seen in regions 160-218 and 743-854. Reportedly, close to half of the unique spike-specific TCRs recognized epitopes lying outside the regions that are mutated in the B.1.351 and B.1.1.7 variants.

The sample's time point label, decoded: baseline before first vaccination. The vaccinee samples were drawn from two UK trials, COV001 and COV002, one of which was a single-blind randomized controlled phase 2/3 trial testing AZD1222 (ChAdOx1 nCoV-19) in healthy adults. Trial participant PBMC samples were collected at day 0 and day 28 after the second dose for TCRbeta chain sequencing. The CDR3 regions of human TCRbeta chains were analyzed by immunosequencing. In the authors' own workflow: Repertoire TCRs were matched against a reference library of SARS-CoV-2-specific TCRs generated with the MIRA antigen-specificity platform. Breadth was defined as the fraction of unique TCRs that were SARS-CoV-2-associated, and depth was defined as the fraction of total T cells that were SARS-CoV-2-associated. Using the MIRA data, every spike-specific TCR was mapped to the spike region that the TCR reacted to and assigned to either a CD4 or a CD8 class. Log10-transformed breadth and depth values were compared by one-way ANOVA with Sidak's multiple comparisons tests. Not all clones reach the TCRdb copy of this immuneACCESS table, which keeps in-frame sequences only. Checked studies attribute under half of the gap to unresolved V genes and leave the rest unexplained. The D gene and trimming were derived from the DNA, and the V and J assignments and clone size from that table. The sample table contains under 100,000 clones; only one count was recorded for around 85% of them. More than 6% of the sample is taken by the ten largest.

This TCR was sampled from an adult in good health. Material: peripheral blood, obtained on day 0 of AZD1222 vaccination.

CDR3 protein: CASSPGNNYGYTF. In nucleotide form, the sequence is TGTGCCAGCAGTCCAGGGAATAACTATGGCTACACCTTC. The chain is made from TRBV28 and TRBJ1-2, with a tentative D gene TRBD1 over 5 matching bases. The V and J ends are trimmed by 5 bases and 1 base, leaving 8 bases between them. The CDR3 spans 13 residues, from the cysteine through the phenylalanine. Only the CDR3 DNA stays, 39 bases, in frame from base 1. As encoded in the germline V gene, CDR1 is MDHEN while CDR2 is SYDVKM.